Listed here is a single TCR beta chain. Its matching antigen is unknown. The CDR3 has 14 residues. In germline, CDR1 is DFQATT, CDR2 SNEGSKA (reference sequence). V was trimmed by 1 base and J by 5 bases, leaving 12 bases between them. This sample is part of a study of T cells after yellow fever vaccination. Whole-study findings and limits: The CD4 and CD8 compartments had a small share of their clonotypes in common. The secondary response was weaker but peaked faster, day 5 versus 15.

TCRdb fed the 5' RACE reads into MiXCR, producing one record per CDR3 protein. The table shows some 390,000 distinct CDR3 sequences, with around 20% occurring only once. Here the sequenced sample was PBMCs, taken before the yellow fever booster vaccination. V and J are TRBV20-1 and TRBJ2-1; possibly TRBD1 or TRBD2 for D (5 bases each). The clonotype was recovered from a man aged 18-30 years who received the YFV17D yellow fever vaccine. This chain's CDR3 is CSARGPGPNNEQFF. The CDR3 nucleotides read TGCAGTGCTAGAGGCCCGGGACCTAACAATGAGCAGTTCTTC.